This is a list of T cell receptor beta chains from one sample in a study of blood T cell repertoires in COVID-19. Only in-frame clones appear in the TCRdb table, and some are missing; sequencing was by immunoSEQ multiplex PCR. Among about 210,000 clones listed, 80% to 90% were seen once. What was sequenced was PBMCs or T cells enriched from blood (not recorded which). The receptor source for this set is a woman between 18 and 29 years old who had recovered from COVID-19. Both conserved end residues are part of each CDR3. A D gene is named only where the DNA matches it firmly. Clone sizes are given selectively: once, few, many, or a class where the clone is expanded.

-	TRBV2	-	TRBJ2-7	CASSEIYSYEQYF	TGTGCCAGCAGTGAAATCTACTCCTACGAGCAGTACTTC
-	TRBV12-5	TRBD1	TRBJ2-3	CASGLGDRGRTDTQYF	TGTGCTAGTGGTTTGGGGGACAGGGGCCGCACAGATACGCAGTATTTT
-	TRBV21-1	-	TRBJ2-1	CASSSRGQEGRHEQFF	TGTGCCAGCAGCTCACGCGGGCAGGAGGGAAGGCATGAGCAGTTCTTC
-	TRBV19	-	TRBJ1-1	CAIIQGFEKPEAFF	TGTGCCATTATACAGGGTTTTGAAAAGCCTGAAGCTTTCTTT
-	TRBV5-1	-	TRBJ1-2	CASSLDAQGNYGYTF	TGCGCCAGCAGCTTAGATGCTCAGGGAAACTATGGCTACACCTTC
-	TRBV19	-	TRBJ2-2	CASNPTGYTGELFF	TGTGCCAGTAACCCGACAGGATACACCGGGGAGCTGTTTTTT
medium-sized	TRBV7-9	TRBD2	TRBJ2-7	CASSSGREFGEQYF	TGTGCCAGCAGCTCGGGGAGGGAGTTCGGGGAGCAGTACTTC
-	TRBV18	-	TRBJ1-1	CASSPQGRGEAFF	TGTGCCAGCTCGCCCCAGGGCAGAGGTGAAGCTTTCTTT
-	TRBV6-5	TRBD1	TRBJ2-2	CASSYSTGDTGELFF	TGTGCCAGCAGTTACTCGACAGGGGACACCGGGGAGCTGTTTTTT
-	TRBV5-1	-	TRBJ2-5	CASSFIQQETQYF	TGCGCCAGCAGCTTCATACAACAAGAGACCCAGTACTTC
-	TRBV4-1	-	TRBJ1-2	CASSQDLKQFNYGYTF	TGCGCCAGCAGCCAAGATCTTAAACAGTTTAACTATGGCTACACCTTC
-	TRBV5-6	TRBD1	TRBJ2-5	CASSLSGGETQYF	TGTGCCAGCAGCTTATCAGGGGGAGAGACCCAGTACTTC
-	TRBV6-5	-	TRBJ2-1	CASSYSTVKVSGQFF	TGTGCCAGCAGTTACTCGACAGTCAAGGTTTCGGGGCAGTTCTTC
once	TRBV28	TRBD1	TRBJ2-7	CASSLGGTGGEQYF	TGTGCCAGCAGTTTGGGCGGGACAGGGGGCGAGCAGTACTTC
-	TRBV11-2	TRBD1	TRBJ2-1	CASRPDRHPYNEQFF	TGTGCCAGCAGACCGGACAGGCATCCCTACAATGAGCAGTTCTTC
few	TRBV7-2	-	TRBJ2-7	CASSWDKYEQYF	TGTGCCAGCAGCTGGGACAAATACGAGCAGTACTTC
few	TRBV19	TRBD2	TRBJ2-3	CASRAAGGGADTQYF	TGTGCCAGTAGGGCTGCGGGGGGCGGGGCAGATACGCAGTATTTT
-	TRBV28	-	TRBJ1-5	CATAPASFVQPQHF	TGTGCCACCGCACCTGCCAGTTTTGTTCAGCCCCAGCATTTT
-	TRBV27	-	TRBJ2-7	CASSQGTAGEQYF	TGTGCCAGCAGTCAAGGGACAGCGGGCGAGCAGTACTTC
-	TRBV28	-	TRBJ1-6	CASSLGAQGSSPLHF	TGTGCCAGCAGTTTGGGAGCACAGGGAAGTTCACCCCTCCACTTT
once	TRBV30	TRBD1	TRBJ1-2	CAWTIGGGDGYTF	TGTGCCTGGACAATTGGAGGGGGCGATGGCTACACCTTC
-	TRBV7-2	-	TRBJ2-7	CASSFLGGEQYF	TGTGCCAGCAGCTTTCTGGGGGGAGAGCAGTACTTC
-	TRBV9	-	TRBJ1-4	CASTVNEKLFF	TGTGCCAGCACGGTTAATGAAAAACTGTTTTTT
-	TRBV2	-	TRBJ2-7	CASSGTALYEQYF	TGTGCCAGCAGTGGGACAGCTCTCTACGAGCAGTACTTC
-	TRBV27	-	TRBJ1-1	CASSSAGRLSTEAFF	TGTGCCAGCAGTTCCGCTGGGAGGTTATCGACTGAAGCTTTCTTT
-	TRBV28	-	TRBJ1-4	CASSSGGNNEKLFF	TGTGCCAGCAGCTCCGGGGGTAATAATGAAAAACTGTTTTTT
once	TRBV5-6	TRBD1	TRBJ1-1	CASSLSILDRDAFF	TGTGCCAGCAGCTTGTCGATCTTAGACAGGGACGCTTTCTTT
-	TRBV2	TRBD1	TRBJ1-5	CASRRTGVVNQPQHF	TGTGCCAGCAGAAGAACAGGGGTGGTCAATCAGCCCCAGCATTTT
once	TRBV5-1	TRBD2	TRBJ2-3	CASSVLAGGTDTQYF	TGCGCCAGCAGCGTTTTAGCGGGGGGCACAGATACGCAGTATTTT
-	TRBV6-5	TRBD1	TRBJ2-7	CASSYYGDSSYEQYF	TGTGCCAGCAGTTACTACGGGGACAGCTCCTACGAGCAGTACTTC
-	TRBV5-6	-	TRBJ1-1	CASSLVAPNTEAFF	TGTGCCAGCAGCTTGGTGGCACCGAACACTGAAGCTTTCTTT
-	TRBV5-1	-	TRBJ1-5	CASSLDGSSNQPQHF	TGCGCCAGCAGCTTGGACGGGAGTAGCAATCAGCCCCAGCATTTT
-	TRBV5-1	-	TRBJ2-7	CARHAPGHALYEQYF	TGCGCCAGGCATGCTCCGGGACACGCGCTCTACGAGCAGTACTTC
once	TRBV5-1	-	TRBJ1-6	CASSYGTTGTNNSPLHF	TGCGCCAGCAGCTACGGAACCACAGGGACGAATAATTCACCCCTCCACTTT
-	TRBV5-4	-	TRBJ2-2	CASSLSGVSGSGELFF	TGTGCCAGCAGCTTGAGTGGTGTATCGGGATCCGGGGAGCTGTTTTTT
-	TRBV6-4	TRBD1	TRBJ2-6	CASSGSGGAGANVLTF	TGTGCCAGCAGTGGGTCAGGGGGCGCTGGGGCCAACGTCCTGACTTTC
-	TRBV30	TRBD1	TRBJ2-2	CAWGGQANTGELFF	TGTGCCTGGGGGGGACAGGCTAACACCGGGGAGCTGTTTTTT
-	TRBV11-2	TRBD2	TRBJ2-2	CASSLKTASGGFTGELFF	TGTGCCAGCAGCTTAAAAACGGCTAGCGGGGGTTTCACCGGGGAGCTGTTTTTT
-	TRBV30	-	TRBJ1-5	CAWSQTGYQPQHF	TGTGCCTGGAGCCAGACAGGTTATCAGCCCCAGCATTTT
-	TRBV7-9	-	TRBJ1-1	CASSLASGEAFF	TGTGCCAGCAGCTTAGCGTCAGGGGAAGCTTTCTTT
few	TRBV9	TRBD2	TRBJ2-3	CASSVELAGEFDTQYF	TGTGCCAGCAGCGTAGAACTAGCGGGGGAATTCGATACGCAGTATTTT
-	TRBV27	-	TRBJ1-1	CASSLDGRVGSTEAFF	TGTGCCAGCAGTTTAGATGGCAGGGTTGGTAGCACTGAAGCTTTCTTT
-	TRBV27	TRBD2	TRBJ2-5	CASSSGTSGGGETQYF	TGTGCCAGCAGTTCCGGGACTAGCGGAGGCGGGGAGACCCAGTACTTC
-	TRBV19	TRBD1	TRBJ2-2	CASKDRGQDWTGELFF	TGTGCCAGCAAGGACAGGGGTCAGGATTGGACCGGGGAGCTGTTTTTT
few	TRBV6-1	-	TRBJ2-7	CASSEYQGGAYEQYF	TGTGCCAGCAGTGAATACCAGGGTGGAGCCTACGAGCAGTACTTC
-	TRBV10-1	TRBD1	TRBJ1-2	CASSESSSNRDRANYGYTF	TGCGCCAGCAGTGAGTCGTCCTCGAACCGGGACAGAGCTAACTATGGCTACACCTTC
-	TRBV11-3	-	TRBJ2-7	CASSPPGSYEQYF	TGTGCCAGCAGCCCCCCGGGCTCCTACGAGCAGTACTTC
-	TRBV5-8	-	TRBJ1-5	CASSFMQNQPQHF	TGTGCCAGCAGCTTCATGCAGAATCAGCCCCAGCATTTT
-	TRBV2	-	TRBJ1-6	CASSGEEERWRVSPLHF	TGTGCCAGCAGTGGAGAGGAGGAGAGGTGGAGAGTCTCACCCCTCCACTTT
-	TRBV6-1	-	TRBJ1-3	CASSEGRSSGNTIYF	TGTGCCAGCAGTGAGGGTAGGAGCTCTGGAAACACCATATATTTT
-	TRBV11-2	-	TRBJ1-1	CASSPSSADMRTEAFF	TGTGCCAGCAGCCCATCCTCGGCAGATATGAGGACTGAAGCTTTCTTT
-	TRBV2	TRBD1	TRBJ1-5	CASSGDRLNQPQHF	TGTGCCAGCAGTGGGGACAGATTAAATCAGCCCCAGCATTTT
-	TRBV27	TRBD1	TRBJ1-1	CASGGTGLYTEAFF	TGTGCCAGCGGGGGGACAGGGCTGTACACTGAAGCTTTCTTT